These 22 T cell receptor beta chains were sequenced from one sample in a study of T cell repertoires in cytomegalovirus infection. TCRdb recomputed calls from the reads with MiXCR, one row per CDR3 protein. Of under 250,000 distinct CDR3 sequences listed, around 6.4% are singletons. The sequenced material came from PBMCs. The receptor set was obtained from a human donor in good health (CMV status not recorded). Some clones in this sample may be carry-over from other donors' samples.

This clonotype was counted at least ten times. The CDR3 DNA is TGTGCCAGCAGCTTAGAAACGGTCTCTGGAAACACCATATATTTT. Residues: CASSLETVSGNTIYF. The chain has TRBV7-8 and TRBJ1-3; D not resolved. Looked up from germline, CDR1 is SGHVS and CDR2 is FQNEAQ. The V and J ends lost 1 base and 0 bases respectively, with 7 bases between them. The CDR3 extends over 15 amino acids. The whole variable domain, remainder taken from reference TRBV7-8 and TRBJ1-3, is GAGVSQSPRYKVAKRGQDVALRCDPISGHVSLFWYQQALGQGPEFLTYFQNEAQLDKSGLPSDRFFAERPEGSVSTLKIQRTQQEDSAVYLCASSLETVSGNTIYFGEGSWLTVV.

This clonotype has at least ten counts. The rearrangement links TRBV7-6 to TRBJ2-6; no clear D. This CDR3 has 15 residues. Germline V CDR1 and CDR2: SGHVS, FNYEAQ. V was trimmed by 4 bases and J by 0 bases, leaving 7 bases between them. CDR3 in amino acids: CASSSFNSGANVLTF. The CDR3 DNA reads as TGTGCCAGCAGCTCGTTTAACTCTGGGGCCAACGTCCTGACTTTC.

The sample holds many counts of this clonotype. J is TRBJ2-6 and V is TRBV27; D is uncertain. Trimming took 3 bases from V and 4 from J, leaving 13 bases between them. Germline V gives CDR1 MNHEY, CDR2 SMNVEV (reference sequence). The CDR3 consists of 16 residues. The CDR3 protein is CASSFSRLGGANVLTF. In nucleotides, the CDR3 is TGTGCCAGCAGTTTCTCCCGTCTTGGAGGGGCCAACGTCCTGACTTTC.

This clonotype was recorded at least ten times. The chain has TRBV28 and TRBJ1-5; TRBD1 is a possible D gene (6 bases). The CDR3 is made up of 13 amino acids. Germline CDR1 reads MDHEN; CDR2 reads SYDVKM. Trimming shortened V by 3 bases and J by 6 bases, and 9 bases separated the two germline ends. CDR3 coding DNA: TGTGCCAGCAGTTTCAGAGGGGGTCAGCCCCAGCATTTT. Translating gives CASSFRGGQPQHF.

This clonotype appeared many times. V gene TRBV9 combines with J gene TRBJ1-2; no reliable D call. Trimming took 3 bases from V and 5 from J, leaving 8 bases between them. Germline V gene data show CDR1 as SGDLS and CDR2 as YYNGEE. This CDR3 is built from 12 residues. CDR3 DNA: TGTGCCAGCAGCGCCGCAGCGTATGGCTACACCTTC. Translating it yields CASSAAAYGYTF.

This clonotype was seen at least ten times. CDR3 bases: TGTGCCAGCAGTAAAATACAGGGAGAGACCCAGTACTTC. This codes for CASSKIQGETQYF. V usage is TRBV6-5 and J usage is TRBJ2-5, with D perhaps TRBD1 (6 bases). The CDR3 spans 13 residues. V was clipped by 5 bases and J by 4 bases, with 11 bases between them. Germline V lookup: CDR1 MNHEY, CDR2 SVGAGI.

In this sample, this clonotype turned up many times. This chain joins TRBV7-2 and TRBJ1-2; D gene ambiguous. Germline V gives CDR1 SGHTA, CDR2 FQGNSA. Trimming pared 5 bases from V and 5 bases from J, leaving 18 bases between. The CDR3 contains 15 residues. The CDR3 nucleotides read TGTGCCAGCAGCCTGCCCCTTCTTCCGTTATATGGCTACACCTTC. This gives the protein CASSLPLLPLYGYTF.

This clonotype was observed at least ten times. The chain couples TRBV12-3 or TRBV12-4 to TRBJ1-3; D remains unclear. The CDR3 contains 12 residues. Trimming removed 3 bases from V and 13 bases from J, with 13 bases in between. The CDR3 spells CASSLERRLIYF. The CDR3 DNA is TGTGCCAGCAGTTTGGAGCGGCGACTAATATATTTT.

The chain has TRBV20-1 and TRBJ2-4; TRBD2 is a possible D gene (6 bases). Germline V CDR1 and CDR2: DFQATT, SNEGSKA (reference sequence). This CDR3 is 16 amino acids long. V was pared by 1 base and J by 0 bases, with 13 bases between. Written as DNA, the CDR3 is TGCAGTGCTAGAGGCATTAGGGGACTAGCCAAAAACATTCAGTACTTC. Protein product: CSARGIRGLAKNIQYF.

Ten or more counts support this clonotype. The J gene is TRBJ1-1, the V gene TRBV20-1; TRBD1 is a possible D gene (5 bases). Germline assignment: CDR1 DFQATT and CDR2 SNEGSKA (reference sequence). The V end lost 6 bases, the J end lost 5 bases, and 16 bases lay between the germline ends. The CDR3 contains 13 residues. CDR3 amino acids: CSADEGVYTEAFF. The CDR3 nucleotides read TGCAGTGCGGATGAAGGGGTTTATACTGAAGCTTTCTTT.

This clonotype was recorded at least ten times. This rearrangement joins TRBV3-1 to TRBJ2-1, with D perhaps TRBD2 (5 bases). The V end was cut by 5 bases, the J end by 3 bases, with 17 bases between. This CDR3 is built from 16 residues. Germline V CDR1 and CDR2: LGHDT, YNNKEL (reference sequence). The CDR3 is CASSTFLASDYNEQFF. CDR3 in DNA: TGTGCCAGCAGCACCTTCCTAGCTTCAGACTACAATGAGCAGTTCTTC.

The chain employs TRBV12-3 or TRBV12-4 and TRBJ2-2, with D perhaps being TRBD1 or TRBD2 (5 bases each). Trimming took 4 bases from V and 0 from J, leaving 9 bases between them. CDR3 length: 15 amino acids. CDR3 in amino acids: CASSWGTSNTGELFF. The CDR3, as DNA: TGTGCCAGCAGTTGGGGGACGTCGAACACCGGGGAGCTGTTTTTT.

This clonotype was seen many times. The chain uses TRBV11-2 and TRBJ1-6; tentative D call: TRBD1 (5 bases). Trimming left V 5 bases short and J 8 bases short, with 16 bases between. CDR3 length: 15 amino acids. Germline V lookup: CDR1 SGHAT, CDR2 FQNNGV. CDR3 nucleotide sequence: TGTGCCAGCAGCATTTGGGGTGGCAGGGATTCACCCCTCCACTTT. It specifies CASSIWGGRDSPLHF.

This clonotype appeared many times. V and J are TRBV7-2 and TRBJ1-5; 7 bases fit TRBD1. Per the germline V gene, CDR1 is SGHTA and CDR2 is FQGNSA. This CDR3 has 12 amino acids. V lost 5 bases and J lost 7; bases outside the gene matches: 2. As DNA, the CDR3 is TGTGCCAGCAGCCGGACAGGACAGCCCCAGCATTTT. Translated: CASSRTGQPQHF.

At least ten counts were recorded for this clonotype. The gene calls are TRBV7-2 and TRBJ1-5; maybe TRBD1 (6 bases). CDR3 length: 15 residues. V dropped 6 bases and J dropped 6 bases, with 18 bases sitting between them. Germline V gives CDR1 SGHTA, CDR2 FQGNSA. CDR3 sequence: CASRPTGSKGQPQHF. The CDR3 region has the DNA TGTGCCAGCAGACCCACAGGGAGTAAGGGTCAGCCCCAGCATTTT. Full variable domain (outside the CDR3, taken from reference TRBV7-2 and TRBJ1-5): GAGVSQSPSNKVTEKGKDVELRCDPISGHTALYWYRQSLGQGLEFLIYFQGNSAPDKSGLPSDRFSAERTGGSVSTLTIQRTQQEDSAVYLCASRPTGSKGQPQHFGDGTRLSIL.

This clonotype was counted many times. The rearrangement links TRBV7-9 to TRBJ1-1; D is ambiguous. This CDR3 region has 12 residues. Trimming left V 8 bases short and J 0 bases short, with 7 bases between. Germline V gives CDR1 SEHNR, CDR2 FQNEAQ (reference sequence). In DNA form, the CDR3 reads TGTGCCAGCGGACGTCTGAACACTGAAGCTTTCTTT. Protein sequence: CASGRLNTEAFF.

This clonotype was observed many times. CDR3 in DNA: TGTGCCAGCAGTTCCCTCCCACTTACTTTAACGAACTATGGCTACACCTTC. This sequence encodes CASSSLPLTLTNYGYTF. This chain uses TRBV27 with TRBJ1-2; D is unclear. The germline CDR1 and CDR2 sequences are MNHEY and SMNVEV (reference sequence). The CDR3 has 17 residues. Trimming took 4 bases from V and 2 from J, leaving 20 bases between them.

This clonotype showed up many times. The V gene is TRBV28, the J gene TRBJ1-5, with D perhaps matching TRBD1 (5 bases). The germline V and J ends were trimmed by 4 bases and 8 bases, with 9 bases remaining between them. Germline V CDR1 and CDR2: MDHEN, SYDVKM. This CDR3 spans 12 amino acids. The CDR3 sequence: CASSSQGKPQHF. The CDR3 coding sequence is TGTGCCAGCAGTTCCCAGGGAAAGCCCCAGCATTTT.

This clonotype came up many times. The chain links TRBV7-2 to TRBJ1-1; TRBD1 matches at 12 bases. The V segment lost 4 bases and the J segment 8 bases; nucleotides outside the gene matches: 17. The CDR3 consists of 18 residues. Germline CDR1 is SGHTA and CDR2 is FQGNSA. The CDR3 bases are TGTGCCAGCAGCTCTTTGACGGGACAGGGGGCAGGAGCCCTCGAAGCTTTCTTT. Amino acids: CASSSLTGQGAGALEAFF.

This rearrangement joins TRBV4-3 to TRBJ2-1; 8 bases are a match to TRBD1. This CDR3 spans 15 amino acids. V gave up 5 bases and J gave up 5 bases; unmatched junction bases: 8. CDR1 is LGHNA and CDR2 is YSLEER in the germline V gene. CDR3 nucleotide sequence: TGCGCCAGCAGCTTAAACAGGGGGTCCCACAATGAGCAGTTCTTC. Protein: CASSLNRGSHNEQFF.

The CDR3 loop reads CASSVGIDRAYEAFF. The CDR3 DNA reads as TGTGCCAGTAGTGTCGGGATTGACAGGGCTTATGAAGCTTTCTTT. J is TRBJ1-1 and V is TRBV19, with 7 bases that match TRBD1. CDR1 is LNHDA and CDR2 is SQIVND in the germline V gene (reference sequence). V trimming: 5 bases; J trimming: 7 bases; junction bases outside the gene matches: 13. This CDR3 contains 15 residues.

There are many counts of this clonotype. The V and J genes are TRBV28 and TRBJ1-6; TRBD1 matches 10 bases. The CDR3 totals 16 residues. From germline, CDR1 is MDHEN and CDR2 SYDVKM. With V trimmed by 5 bases and J by 9 bases, 10 bases remained unmatched. CDR3 region: CASSTRDRGSGSPLHF. In DNA, the CDR3 is TGTGCCAGCAGTACTCGGGACAGGGGCAGTGGTTCACCCCTCCACTTT.